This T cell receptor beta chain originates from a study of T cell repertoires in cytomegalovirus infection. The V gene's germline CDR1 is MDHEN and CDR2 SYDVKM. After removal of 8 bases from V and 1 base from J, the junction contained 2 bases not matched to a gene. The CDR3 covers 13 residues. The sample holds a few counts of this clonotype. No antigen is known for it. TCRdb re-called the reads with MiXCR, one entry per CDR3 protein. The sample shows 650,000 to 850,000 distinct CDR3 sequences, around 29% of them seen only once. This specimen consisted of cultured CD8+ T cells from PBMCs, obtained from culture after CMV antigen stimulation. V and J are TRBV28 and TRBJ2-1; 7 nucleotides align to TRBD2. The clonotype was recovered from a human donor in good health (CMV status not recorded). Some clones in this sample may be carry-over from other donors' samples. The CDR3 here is CASRGVSYNEQFF. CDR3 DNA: TGTGCCAGCCGGGGGGTTTCCTACAATGAGCAGTTCTTC.